The source of this T cell receptor beta chain is a study of T cells after yellow fever vaccination. The wider study: The authors prepared low-cell-number fractions using SMART-Seq v4 Ultra Low Input. Study-wide points: Contamination of FACS-sorted repertoires by abundant clonotypes from the bulk population could occur.

This CDR3 is built from 15 residues. Looked up from germline, CDR1 is SGHRS and CDR2 is YFSETQ. V dropped 3 bases and J dropped 5; count of bases not matched to a gene: 6. Comment on this clonotype: The antigen is not known.

TCRdb passed the 5' RACE reads through MiXCR, listing each CDR3 protein once. The sample has hundreds of thousands of distinct CDR3 sequences, around 20% seen once. V and J are TRBV5-1 and TRBJ2-1, with 9 bases aligning to TRBD1. This TCR was recovered from a man in his late teens or twenties who received the YFV17D yellow fever vaccine. The sequencing here drew on PBMCs, taken before the yellow fever booster vaccination. CDR3 in amino acids: CASSYSGTGHNEQFF. The CDR3 coding sequence is TGCGCCAGCAGCTATTCCGGGACAGGGCACAATGAGCAGTTCTTC.